A single sample is the source of the 14 T cell receptor beta chains below, sequenced in a study of T cells in Graves' hyperthyroidism and ophthalmopathy. Amplification yielded TCR beta CDR3 regions, with RNA transcripts as the source. A first-round RT-PCR of the TCR CDR3 used the HTBI primer set. From the multiplex PCR reads, TCRdb called clonotypes with MiXCR, one entry per CDR3 protein. The sample comprises 380,000 or so distinct CDR3 sequences, 11% to 15% of which are singletons, and just under 25% rests with the top ten. Source material: blood. Source of these receptors: a woman aged 25 to 39 with Graves' hyperthyroidism.

Ten or more counts support this clonotype. The genes are TRBV28 and TRBJ2-2; tentative D call: TRBD1 (5 bases). This CDR3 region has 14 residues. V was pared by 6 bases and J by 4 bases, with 12 bases between. The germline V gene encodes CDR1 MDHEN and CDR2 SYDVKM. CDR3 in amino acids: CASRLTAFTGELFF. CDR3 nucleotide sequence: TGTGCCAGCAGGTTGACAGCTTTCACCGGGGAGCTGTTTTTT.

This clonotype has at least ten counts. This chain joins TRBV7-2 and TRBJ2-2; 7 bases match TRBD2. Trimming removed 7 bases from V and 0 bases from J; junction bases left unmatched: 5. Germline lookup yields CDR1 SGHTA and CDR2 FQGNSA. The CDR3 extends over 15 amino acids. CDR3 amino acids: CASKGTTTNTGELFF. The CDR3 region has the DNA TGTGCCAGCAAGGGGACTACCACGAACACCGGGGAGCTGTTTTTT.

This clonotype was seen only a few times. The chain combines TRBV7-9 with TRBJ1-1, with D maybe TRBD1 (6 bases). The CDR3 is made up of 14 amino acids. The V gene lost 2 bases and the J gene lost 7 bases, with 14 bases spanning the gap. Germline V gene sequence: CDR1 SEHNR, CDR2 FQNEAQ (reference sequence). The CDR3 spells CASSLTGGRSEAFF. CDR3 coding DNA: TGTGCCAGCAGCTTAACTGGGGGGCGCAGTGAAGCTTTCTTT.

This clonotype was seen ten or more times. The CDR3 coding sequence is TGTGCCAGCAGCTTGGGACTAGTTATCCACAATGAGCAGTTCTTC. Amino acid sequence: CASSLGLVIHNEQFF. The chain joins TRBV7-2 to TRBJ2-1; 8 bases agree with TRBD2. Germline loops: CDR1 SGHTA, CDR2 FQGNSA. V trimming: 3 bases; J trimming: 5 bases; junction bases outside the gene matches: 6. This CDR3 is 15 amino acids long. Filled out from reference TRBV7-2 and TRBJ2-1, the complete variable domain reads GAGVSQSPSNKVTEKGKDVELRCDPISGHTALYWYRQSLGQGLEFLIYFQGNSAPDKSGLPSDRFSAERTGGSVSTLTIQRTQQEDSAVYLCASSLGLVIHNEQFFGPGTRLTVL.

The chain is built from TRBV27 and TRBJ2-7; 8 bases match TRBD1. This CDR3 region has 14 residues. V shed 4 bases, J shed 2 bases, and the junction held 4 bases outside the gene matches. Germline assignment: CDR1 MNHEY and CDR2 SMNVEV (reference sequence). The CDR3 loop is CASSSRGLAYEQYF. As DNA, the CDR3 is TGTGCCAGCAGTTCCAGGGGGCTAGCCTACGAGCAGTACTTC.

In this sample, this clonotype turned up many times. The CDR3 loop reads CASSQDLSDTEAFF. CDR3 nucleotide sequence: TGCGCCAGCTCCCAAGATCTATCGGACACTGAAGCTTTCTTT. The rearrangement uses TRBV10-1 and TRBJ1-1; no reliable D call. The CDR3 runs 14 residues. CDR1 is WNHNN and CDR2 is SYGVQD in the germline V gene (reference sequence). V lost 8 bases to trimming and J lost 3 bases, with 16 bases between them.

This clonotype was seen many times. The chain has TRBV12-3 or TRBV12-4 and TRBJ1-1; D remains unclear. The CDR3 contains 13 residues. Deletions cut 3 bases from V and 5 bases from J, with 10 bases between. CDR3 amino acids: CASSFMGTTEAFF. CDR3 in DNA: TGTGCCAGCAGTTTTATGGGCACGACTGAAGCTTTCTTT.

This clonotype was counted once. This may arise from a read error, as a much more abundant clone is one base away. The rearrangement joins TRBV28 to TRBJ2-7; 7 bases match TRBD2. The CDR3 length is 14 residues. The germline gives CDR1 MDHEN, CDR2 SYDVKM. The CDR3 protein is CAGSWPPGGGEQYF. For the CDR3, the DNA is TGTGCCGGCAGTTGGCCCCCTGGGGGGGGCGAGCAGTACTTC.

This clonotype was observed a few times. The V call is TRBV13, the J call TRBJ2-6; D remains unclear. Trimming shortened V by 4 bases and J by 8 bases, and 12 bases separated the two germline ends. This CDR3 has 14 residues. The germline V gene has CDR1 PRHDT and CDR2 FYEKMQ (reference sequence). Here the CDR3 DNA reads TGTGCCAGCAGCTACTCCGGCCCCTCCAACGTCCTGACTTTC. Translation: CASSYSGPSNVLTF.

This clonotype has ten or more counts. This sequence joins TRBV28 and TRBJ2-5; 8 bases match TRBD1. V shed 2 bases, J shed 1 base, and the junction held 3 bases outside the gene matches. This CDR3 is 15 amino acids long. Looked up from germline, CDR1 is MDHEN and CDR2 is SYDVKM. DNA of the CDR3: TGTGCCAGCAGTTTACTGCAGGGGGCCCAAGAGACCCAGTACTTC. Translating it yields CASSLLQGAQETQYF.

This clonotype occurred a few times. The J gene is TRBJ2-5, the V gene TRBV20-1; D uncertain. The CDR3 totals 12 residues. Trimming cost V 0 bases and J 5 bases, with 7 bases left between them. Germline values: CDR1 DFQATT, CDR2 SNEGSKA (reference sequence). The CDR3 DNA sequence: TGCAGTGCTAGAGATAACTCGGAGACCCAGTACTTC. It specifies CSARDNSETQYF.

At least ten counts were recorded for this clonotype. This sequence joins TRBV13 and TRBJ1-2; TRBD1 might be the D (6 bases). Germline lookup yields CDR1 PRHDT and CDR2 FYEKMQ (reference sequence). This CDR3 has 14 amino acids. Trimming cost V 8 bases and J 0 bases, with 13 bases left between them. The CDR3 bases are TGTGCCAGCCGTACAGGGACCTCTAACTATGGCTACACCTTC. It codes for CASRTGTSNYGYTF.

This clonotype has a count of ten or more. The V gene is TRBV6-1, the J gene TRBJ2-5, with 9 bases aligning to TRBD1. This CDR3 spans 14 amino acids. Germline V gene lookup returns CDR1 MNHNS and CDR2 SASEGT. The V gene end was trimmed by 6 bases and the J gene end by 2 bases; junction bases not matched to a gene: 4. The CDR3 nucleotides are TGTGCCAGCAGCCTCGGACAGGGGCAAGAGACCCAGTACTTC. Its protein is CASSLGQGQETQYF.

The chain uses TRBV10-3 and TRBJ2-7, with D tentatively TRBD1 (6 bases). The CDR3 sequence is 12 residues long. CDR1 and CDR2 (germline): ENHRY, SYGVKD. Trimming shortened V by 5 bases and J by 3 bases, and 8 bases separated the two germline ends. DNA for the CDR3: TGTGCCATCAGTCAGGACAGCTACGAGCAGTACTTC. It codes for CAISQDSYEQYF.